The source of this T cell receptor beta chain is a study of monozygotic twins with inflammatory bowel disease. Each TCR library consumed 3,500 to 4,500 ng of total RNA. From the 5' RACE reads, TCRdb lists one entry per CDR3 protein and no DNA. Found here are over 150,000 distinct CDR3 sequences; the top ten clones hold roughly 2.4%. Germline CDR1 reads MNHEY; CDR2 reads SMNVEV (reference sequence). The CDR3 sequence is 19 residues long. Study-level results: The study supported no single strong signal or clonotype linked to IBD.

Comment on this clonotype: Antigen specificity is unknown.

Sequenced material: blood. This clonotype originated in a human donor with ulcerative colitis or Crohn's disease, or a healthy co-twin of an affected twin (not recorded which). The chain uses TRBV27 and TRBJ1-6; absent DNA, TCRdb's TRBD1 call cannot be checked. The CDR3 sequence is CASSLVPQGLSSYNSPLHF.